What follows are 18 T cell receptor beta chains derived from one specimen sequenced in a study of T cell repertoires in cytomegalovirus infection. The antigens of these receptors remain unknown. TCRdb redid the calling of the reads with MiXCR, one entry per CDR3 protein. Among roughly 990,000 distinct CDR3 sequences listed, approximately 30% were seen once. The sequenced sample was cultured CD8+ T cells from PBMCs, obtained from culture after CMV antigen stimulation. These receptor sequences come from a human donor in good health (CMV status not recorded). Some clones in this sample may be carry-over from other donors' samples.

The chain has TRBV6-2 or TRBV6-3 and TRBJ2-1, with D tentatively TRBD2 (6 bases). V gave up 0 bases and J gave up 0 bases, with 21 bases separating them. CDR1 MNHEY and CDR2 SVGEGT come from the germline V gene. The CDR3 is 20 residues long. The CDR3 spells CASSYSKGGFGVVSYNEQFF. The DNA for the CDR3 is TGTGCCAGCAGTTACTCGAAGGGAGGTTTTGGGGTAGTCTCCTACAATGAGCAGTTCTTC.

This clonotype was counted between two and nine times. The chain couples TRBV7-9 to TRBJ1-2, with 7 bases matching TRBD1. The CDR3 consists of 14 residues. With 5 bases clipped from V and 4 bases from J, the junction kept 7 bases outside the gene matches. The germline V gene encodes CDR1 SEHNR and CDR2 FQNEAQ (reference sequence). For the CDR3, the DNA is TGTGCCAGCAGCCTCGGACAGGCGATCTATGGCTACACCTTC. It codes for CASSLGQAIYGYTF.

This clonotype was counted between two and nine times. The genes are TRBV4-2 and TRBJ2-2; D is undetermined. The germline V and J ends were trimmed by 0 bases and 6 bases, with 8 bases remaining between them. This CDR3 region has 14 residues. Germline V lookup: CDR1 LGHNA, CDR2 YNFKEQ. Here the CDR3 reads CASSQDRVAGELFF. The DNA for the CDR3 is TGTGCCAGCAGCCAAGATCGGGTGGCCGGGGAGCTGTTTTTT.

The rearrangement links TRBV11-1 to TRBJ2-5, with 8 positions matching TRBD1. Germline V CDR1 and CDR2: SGHAT, FQDESV (reference sequence). This CDR3 has 15 amino acids. The V segment lost 1 base and the J segment 2 bases; nucleotides outside the gene matches: 3. The CDR3 region is CASSLGGTGQETQYF. DNA of the CDR3: TGTGCCAGCAGCTTAGGGGGGACAGGTCAAGAGACCCAGTACTTC.

This clonotype was counted a few times. This rearrangement joins TRBV7-9 to TRBJ2-1; D is possibly TRBD1 or TRBD2 (6 bases each). This CDR3 is 15 amino acids long. Germline CDR1 reads SEHNR; CDR2 reads FQNEAQ (reference sequence). Trimming removed 4 bases from V and 8 bases from J, with 18 bases in between. The CDR3 region is CASSSPTGGPDEQFF. CDR3 in DNA: TGTGCCAGCAGCTCACCTACCGGGGGCCCCGATGAGCAGTTCTTC.

This clonotype has a handful of counts. This rearrangement joins TRBV12-3 or TRBV12-4 to TRBJ2-1; 9 bases map to TRBD2. The CDR3 is made up of 18 amino acids. The V and J ends lost 4 bases and 1 base, in that order; junction bases with no gene match: 11. In nucleotides, the CDR3 is TGTGCCAGCAGTTCATCGAGCGGGGGGCTAGGATCCTACAATGAGCAGTTCTTC. Amino acids: CASSSSSGGLGSYNEQFF.

This chain joins TRBV5-8 and TRBJ2-5; 8 bases fit TRBD1. CDR1 and CDR2 (germline): SGHTS, YDEGEE. V lost 0 bases, J lost 4 bases, and 8 bases stayed unmatched. The CDR3 totals 16 residues. CDR3 region: CASSLGSGGRLETQYF. CDR3 nucleotides: TGTGCCAGCAGCTTGGGGTCAGGGGGCCGGCTAGAGACCCAGTACTTC.

With respect to this clonotype: A much larger clone lies a single base off, so this may be a read error. The chain recombines TRBV7-6 with TRBJ1-6; 9 bases are a match to TRBD1. This CDR3 has 15 amino acids. CDR1 and CDR2 from the germline V gene are SGHVS and FNYEAQ. The trim removed 5 bases at V and 6 bases at J, leaving 5 bases unmatched. CDR3 coding DNA: TGTGCCAGCAGCCCAGTGGGACAGGGTAATTCACCCCTCCACTTT. Its protein product is CASSPVGQGNSPLHF.

Turning to this clonotype: This sequence may be a read error, since a much larger clone differs from it by one base. Given the absence of the conserved phenylalanine or tryptophan at the CDR3 end, a read error is likely. V is TRBV6-6 and J is TRBJ2-2, with a possible D match to TRBD1 (5 bases). This CDR3 is 14 amino acids long. V lost 2 bases and J 5 bases, leaving 9 bases between the germline ends. Germline CDR1 and CDR2: MNHNY and SVGAGI (reference sequence). In DNA, the CDR3 is TGTGCCAGCAGTTACGACAGAACTACCGGGGAGCTGTTTTCT. This codes for CASSYDRTTGELFS.

On this clonotype: This may arise from a read error, as a much more abundant clone is one base away. The chain employs TRBV7-9 and TRBJ1-6; D is undetermined. The CDR3 runs to 13 residues. Germline CDR1 SEHNR, CDR2 FQNEAQ (reference sequence). CDR3 residues: CASSLSAGSPLYF. CDR3 bases: TGTGCCAGCAGCTTATCGGCGGGATCACCCCTCTACTTT.

As concerns this clonotype: The junction differs from germline at one of its ends, possibly a read error. The gene calls are TRBV7-9 and TRBJ2-1; 7 bases agree with TRBD2. This CDR3 spans 18 amino acids. The germline V gene has CDR1 SEHNR and CDR2 FQNEAQ (reference sequence). The CDR3 DNA sequence: TGTGCTAGCAGCTTAAGCCGAAACAGCGGGGCAGTAAACAATGAGCAGTTCTTC. Its protein product is CASSLSRNSGAVNNEQFF. Full variable domain (outside the CDR3, taken from reference TRBV7-9 and TRBJ2-1): DTGVSQNPRHKITKRGQNVTFRCDPISEHNRLYWYRQTLGQGPEFLTYFQNEAQLEKSRLLSDRFSAERPKGSFSTLEIQRTEQGDSAMYLCASSLSRNSGAVNNEQFFGPGTRLTVL.

This clonotype came up many times. The genes are TRBV6-2 or TRBV6-3 and TRBJ1-5; D unresolved. Trimming removed 3 bases at V and 5 bases at J, with 8 bases between. Germline values: CDR1 MNHEY, CDR2 SVGEGT. This CDR3 spans 13 amino acids. The CDR3: CASSYTEDQPQHF. The CDR3 DNA reads TGTGCCAGCAGTTATACAGAGGATCAGCCCCAGCATTTT.

Worth noting for this clonotype: Relative to the germline gene, one junction end is altered; a read error may explain this. V is TRBV13 and J is TRBJ1-1; D call uncertain. Germline V gene lookup returns CDR1 PRHDT and CDR2 FYEKMQ (reference sequence). CDR3 size: 13 residues. The CDR3 coding sequence is TGCACCAGCAGCTTTGGGTCTCAAGATGAAGCTTTCTTT. It yields the protein CTSSFGSQDEAFF.

This clonotype was counted between two and nine times. The gene calls are TRBV12-3 or TRBV12-4 and TRBJ1-1; D unclear. V dropped 6 bases and J dropped 1 base, with 9 bases sitting between them. This CDR3 comprises 13 residues. The CDR3 DNA reads as TGTGCCAGCAGCAAACGGACGAACACTGAAGCTTTCTTT. Its translation is CASSKRTNTEAFF.

There are a few counts of this clonotype. The gene calls are TRBV6-5 and TRBJ1-4, with a weak D call TRBD1 (5 bases). Germline-derived CDR1 and CDR2 are MNHEY and SVGAGI. V was pared by 6 bases and J by 6 bases, with 17 bases between. The CDR3 is 15 residues long. The CDR3 region has the DNA TGTGCCAGCAGGGACCCCGGCAGGGAGGATGAAAAACTGTTTTTT. This codes for CASRDPGREDEKLFF.

This clonotype was observed many times. This chain joins TRBV6-1 and TRBJ2-1; 7 bases are shared with TRBD2. The junction had 2 bases not matched to a gene; V was cut back by 2 bases and J by 1 base. This CDR3 region has 15 residues. Germline CDR1 and CDR2: MNHNS and SASEGT. The DNA for the CDR3 is TGTGCCAGCAGTGAAAGCGGGACTTCCTACAATGAGCAGTTCTTC. Translation: CASSESGTSYNEQFF.

This chain uses TRBV2 with TRBJ2-1; 13 nucleotides agree with TRBD2. In germline, CDR1 is SNHLY, CDR2 FYNNEI. Trimming removed 8 bases from V and 5 bases from J; junction bases left unmatched: 3. The CDR3 has 14 residues. CDR3 in DNA: TGTGCCAGCCGGACTAGCGGGGGAAACAATGAGCAGTTCTTC. This gives the protein CASRTSGGNNEQFF.

This clonotype was detected a few times. This chain uses TRBV6-2 or TRBV6-3 with TRBJ1-5, with D hard to call. The CDR3 totals 16 residues. The V gene's germline CDR1 is MNHEY and CDR2 SVGEGT. Between the trimmed V and J ends, which lost 6 bases and 3 bases, there was a span of 18 bases. CDR3 DNA: TGTGCCAGCAGCCCTTTGAGTGAGGGCCCCAATCAGCCCCAGCATTTT. Translating it yields CASSPLSEGPNQPQHF.